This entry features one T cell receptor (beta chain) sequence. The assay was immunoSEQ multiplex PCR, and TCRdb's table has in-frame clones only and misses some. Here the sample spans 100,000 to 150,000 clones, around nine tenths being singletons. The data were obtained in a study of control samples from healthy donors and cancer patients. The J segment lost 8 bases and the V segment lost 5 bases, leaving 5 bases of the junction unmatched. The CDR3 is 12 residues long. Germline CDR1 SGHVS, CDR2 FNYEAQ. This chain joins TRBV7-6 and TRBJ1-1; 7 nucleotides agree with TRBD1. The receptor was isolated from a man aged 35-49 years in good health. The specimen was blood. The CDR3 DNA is TGTGCCAGCAGCGTGCCGGGACAGGAAGCTTTCTTT. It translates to CASSVPGQEAFF.